This TCR beta chain was obtained from a study of response to subunit inactivated influenza vaccine. The germline V gene encodes CDR1 SGHDN and CDR2 FVKESK. V was clipped by 3 bases and J by 2 bases, with 14 bases between them. This CDR3 contains 17 residues. MiXCR, applied by TCRdb to the RT-PCR reads, yields one record per CDR3 protein. The table records around 570,000 distinct CDR3 sequences, around 11% of them present only once. These data also featured in a second study, about T cells expressing NK-cell markers. As reported in that work: It was by 5'RACE template switching with UMIs that TCR beta cDNA was made. Cells sorted as CD3+CD56+NKG2C+, CD3+CD56+NKG2C- and CD3+CD56-NKG2C+ T cells supplied the TCR beta repertoires. The sequencing cohort of eight donors included seven HCMV-seropositive individuals and one seronegative individual. Top CD8+ clonotypes included the dominant CD3+CD56+NKG2C+ clonotypes in several donors. These clonotypes, the leaders elsewhere, also led the CD3+CD56-NKG2C+ fraction in four donors.

This TCR came from a man in his fifties who received an inactivated influenza vaccine. Source: PBMCs from blood, taken on the day of vaccination. This chain links TRBV14 with TRBJ2-6; TRBD2 might be the D (6 bases). The chain's CDR3 is CASSHLSSGAGANVLTF. CDR3 nucleotides: TGTGCCAGCAGCCACCTATCTTCGGGGGCTGGGGCCAACGTCCTGACTTTC.